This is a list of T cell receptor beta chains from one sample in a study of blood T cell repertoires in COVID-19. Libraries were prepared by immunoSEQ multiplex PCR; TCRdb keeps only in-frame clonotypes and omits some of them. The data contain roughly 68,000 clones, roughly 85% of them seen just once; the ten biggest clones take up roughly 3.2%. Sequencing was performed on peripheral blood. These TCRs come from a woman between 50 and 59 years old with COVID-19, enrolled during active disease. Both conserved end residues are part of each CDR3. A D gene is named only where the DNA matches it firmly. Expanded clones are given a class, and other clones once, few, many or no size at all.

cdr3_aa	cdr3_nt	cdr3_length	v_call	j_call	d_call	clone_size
CASSPDGPGDGYTF	TGTGCCAGCTCACCAGACGGGCCAGGGGATGGCTACACCTTC	14	TRBV18	TRBJ1-2	-	-
CASSQVGGKNIQYF	TGCGCCAGCAGCCAAGTGGGGGGAAAAAACATTCAGTACTTC	14	TRBV4-1	TRBJ2-4	-	-
CASSQAVLNSGELFF	TGTGCCAGCAGCCAAGCGGTCCTAAATAGCGGGGAGCTGTTTTTT	15	TRBV3-1/TRBV3-2	TRBJ2-2	-	-
CAWNPEPTKEQFF	TGTGCCTGGAACCCCGAACCTACTAAGGAGCAGTTCTTC	13	TRBV30	TRBJ2-1	-	-
CASSKFPGGALTEAFF	TGTGCCAGCAGCAAATTTCCAGGGGGCGCCCTCACTGAAGCTTTCTTT	16	TRBV7-2	TRBJ1-1	TRBD1	-
CAISEPGTGGYEQYF	TGTGCCATCAGTGAACCCGGGACAGGGGGTTACGAGCAGTACTTC	15	TRBV10-3	TRBJ2-7	TRBD1	-
CASSRDYSRNEQFF	TGTGCCAGCAGCAGGGACTACAGCCGAAATGAGCAGTTCTTC	14	TRBV28	TRBJ2-1	TRBD2	few
CASSYSWLAGDNEQFF	TGTGCCAGCAGTTACTCGTGGCTAGCGGGAGACAATGAGCAGTTCTTC	16	TRBV6-6	TRBJ2-1	TRBD2	-
CASSLSGQRPYEQYF	TGCGCCAGCAGCTTGTCGGGACAGCGACCCTACGAGCAGTACTTC	15	TRBV5-1	TRBJ2-7	TRBD1	-
CAILWGANVLTF	TGTGCCATTCTATGGGGGGCCAACGTCCTGACTTTC	12	TRBV6-5	TRBJ2-6	-	-
CASSYSGRAGETQYF	TGTGCCAGCAGCTATAGCGGGAGGGCCGGGGAGACCCAGTACTTC	15	TRBV7-3	TRBJ2-5	TRBD2	-
CASSDRQGYNSPLHF	TGTGCCAGCAGTGATAGACAGGGCTATAATTCACCCCTCCACTTT	15	TRBV2	TRBJ1-6	TRBD1	-
CASSGRGGRGEAFF	TGTGCCAGCAGCGGCCGGGGGGGTAGAGGTGAAGCTTTCTTT	14	TRBV9	TRBJ1-1	-	-
CASRDSGTEDDEQYF	TGTGCCAGCAGGGACTCCGGGACTGAGGACGACGAGCAGTACTTC	15	TRBV28	TRBJ2-7	-	-
CSVEGRESSYNEQFF	TGCAGCGTTGAGGGACGGGAGAGCTCCTACAATGAGCAGTTCTTC	15	TRBV29-1	TRBJ2-1	-	-
CASSLVGQSTDTQYF	TGTGCCAGCAGCTTAGTGGGACAGAGCACAGATACGCAGTATTTT	15	TRBV7-2	TRBJ2-3	TRBD1	-
CASSLVGVDEQYF	TGTGCCAGCAGCTTGGTAGGGGTTGACGAGCAGTACTTC	13	TRBV5-4	TRBJ2-7	-	-
CASSPGVRERFYEQYF	TGTGCCAGCAGCCCCGGCGTACGGGAGAGATTCTACGAGCAGTACTTC	16	TRBV5-5	TRBJ2-7	-	few
CAWSPDSFREQYF	TGTGCCTGGAGTCCCGACAGTTTCCGAGAGCAGTACTTC	13	TRBV30	TRBJ2-7	-	-
CASGTGGTGELFF	TGTGCCAGTGGGACAGGGGGAACCGGGGAGCTGTTTTTT	13	TRBV25-1	TRBJ2-2	TRBD1	-
CASSEGLAGGTGELFF	TGCGCCAGCAGCGAAGGACTAGCGGGAGGAACCGGGGAGCTGTTTTTT	16	TRBV5-1	TRBJ2-2	TRBD2	-
CASSLAGGTGNRAFF	TGCGCCAGCAGCTTGGCGGGGGGGACAGGGAATCGGGCTTTCTTT	15	TRBV5-1	TRBJ1-1	TRBD1	once
CASSLYGRQSTGELFF	TGTGCCAGCAGTTTATACGGGAGACAGAGCACCGGGGAGCTGTTTTTT	16	TRBV28	TRBJ2-2	-	-
CASTEDRLVEQYF	TGTGCCAGCACAGAGGACAGATTGGTCGAGCAGTACTTC	13	TRBV2	TRBJ2-7	-	few
CASSLRGPWLNTEAFF	TGTGCCAGCAGTTTGCGGGGGCCCTGGCTAAACACTGAAGCTTTCTTT	16	TRBV28	TRBJ1-1	-	-
CASKVQAESRSYF	TGTGCCAGCAAGGTCCAAGCGGAGAGCCGATCTTACTTC	13	TRBV28	TRBJ2-5	-	once
CASSQDQGVDYGYTF	TGCGCCAGCAGCCAAGATCAAGGGGTTGACTATGGCTACACCTTC	15	TRBV4-1	TRBJ1-2	-	-
CASSSGLLSYEQYF	TGTGCCAGCAGCTCGGGACTCCTCTCCTACGAGCAGTACTTC	14	TRBV5-4	TRBJ2-7	-	-
CASRSPGEETQYF	TGTGCCAGCCGATCCCCGGGGGAGGAGACCCAGTACTTC	13	TRBV9	TRBJ2-5	-	-
CASSVGDPVRGNTIYF	TGTGCCAGCAGCGTAGGAGACCCCGTGCGGGGAAACACCATATATTTT	16	TRBV9	TRBJ1-3	-	-
CASKLAGDSPTQYF	TGTGCCAGCAAGTTAGCGGGAGACTCGCCGACCCAGTACTTC	14	TRBV2	TRBJ2-5	TRBD2	-
CASSKVGYGLGRTSLLISPGELFF	TGTGCCAGCAGCAAAGTGGGTTACGGATTGGGTAGAACTAGTTTGTTAATTTCCCCCGGGGAGCTGTTTTTT	24	TRBV21-1	TRBJ2-2	-	-
CASSPHASGSNEQFF	TGCGCCAGCAGCCCCCACGCTAGCGGGAGCAATGAGCAGTTCTTC	15	TRBV4-1	TRBJ2-1	TRBD2	few
CASSLVSENTQYF	TGTGCCAGCAGCTTAGTAAGCGAGAATACGCAGTATTTT	13	TRBV7-2	TRBJ2-3	-	-
CASSSRLPGRQETQYF	TGTGCCAGCAGCTCCCGACTCCCCGGTAGGCAAGAGACCCAGTACTTC	16	TRBV7-9	TRBJ2-5	-	-
CASSAGSGRGNEQFF	TGTGCCAGCAGTGCCGGGAGCGGGAGGGGGAATGAGCAGTTCTTC	15	TRBV2	TRBJ2-1	TRBD2	-
CASSYRGHTEAFF	TGTGCCAGCAGTTACAGGGGGCACACTGAAGCTTTCTTT	13	TRBV12-3/TRBV12-4	TRBJ1-1	TRBD1	-
CASSLEGQGAVSSYEQYF	TGCGCCAGCAGCTTGGAAGGACAGGGGGCAGTAAGCTCCTACGAGCAGTACTTC	18	TRBV5-1	TRBJ2-7	TRBD1	-
CASSLVGGLTQETQYF	TGTGCCAGCAGCTTAGTTGGTGGACTCACGCAAGAGACCCAGTACTTC	16	TRBV11-2	TRBJ2-5	-	-
CASRPRAGDQYSNQPQHF	TGTGCCAGCAGACCCCGGGCAGGGGACCAGTATAGCAATCAGCCCCAGCATTTT	18	TRBV19	TRBJ1-5	-	once
CATSRDPRTNQPQHF	TGTGCCACCAGCAGAGATCCAAGGACAAATCAGCCCCAGCATTTT	15	TRBV15	TRBJ1-5	-	-
CASSFRDTYGYTF	TGTGCCAGCAGCTTTCGGGACACCTATGGCTACACCTTC	13	TRBV5-4	TRBJ1-2	-	-
CASRGTPRRSNQPQHF	TGTGCCAGCAGGGGGACTCCCCGAAGGAGCAATCAGCCCCAGCATTTT	16	TRBV2	TRBJ1-5	-	few
CSVEIEGGQLYEQFF	TGCAGCGTTGAAATTGAGGGAGGGCAACTTTATGAGCAGTTCTTC	15	TRBV29-1	TRBJ2-1	TRBD2	once
CAISREGDSPLHF	TGTGCCATCAGTCGGGAGGGGGACTCACCCCTCCACTTT	13	TRBV10-3	TRBJ1-6	-	-
CASSLATTSTSYEQYF	TGTGCCAGCAGCTTAGCCACTACCTCGACCTCCTACGAGCAGTACTTC	16	TRBV7-8	TRBJ2-7	-	-
CASSPRDRSPTDTQYF	TGTGCCAGCAGCCCCCGGGACAGGAGTCCCACAGATACGCAGTATTTT	16	TRBV11-1	TRBJ2-3	TRBD1	few
CASSARTGENSPLHF	TGTGCCAGCAGCGCCCGGACAGGGGAAAATTCACCCCTCCACTTT	15	TRBV9	TRBJ1-6	TRBD1	-
CASSHNPLAAFQETQYF	TGTGCCAGCAGCCATAACCCGCTAGCAGCATTTCAAGAGACCCAGTACTTC	17	TRBV7-9	TRBJ2-5	-	few
CASSIDPAGRSHGYTF	TGTGCCAGTAGTATAGACCCAGCAGGGAGGTCCCATGGCTACACCTTC	16	TRBV19	TRBJ1-2	-	-
CASSQPDRKETQYF	TGTGCCAGCAGCCAACCGGACAGAAAAGAGACCCAGTACTTC	14	TRBV7-9	TRBJ2-5	-	-
CASSPMGQGDTQYF	TGTGCCAGCAGCCCCATGGGTCAGGGGGATACGCAGTATTTT	14	TRBV3-1/TRBV3-2	TRBJ2-3	-	once
CASRRGGTSGNTRGNEQFF	TGTGCCAGCCGGAGGGGGGGGACTAGCGGGAATACACGTGGTAATGAGCAGTTCTTC	19	TRBV2	TRBJ2-1	TRBD2	-
CASSSTGTTTGELFF	TGTGCCAGCAGCTCAACCGGGACTACAACCGGGGAGCTGTTTTTT	15	TRBV7-3	TRBJ2-2	TRBD2	-
CASRVRAGGPPEQYF	TGTGCCAGCAGGGTGCGAGCGGGAGGTCCCCCCGAGCAGTACTTC	15	TRBV2	TRBJ2-7	TRBD2	few
CASSDSGSWTDTQYF	TGTGCCAGCAGTGATAGCGGGAGTTGGACAGATACGCAGTATTTT	15	TRBV28	TRBJ2-3	TRBD2	-
CATSIRNEQFF	TGTGCCACCAGCATCCGTAATGAGCAGTTCTTC	11	TRBV15	TRBJ2-1	-	-
CASSPRSGSTTVQETQYF	TGTGCCAGTAGTCCTCGGTCAGGATCCACCACTGTCCAAGAGACCCAGTACTTC	18	TRBV19	TRBJ2-5	-	-
CASSPYALRETQYF	TGTGCCAGCAGCCCCTATGCTCTTAGAGAGACCCAGTACTTC	14	TRBV5-4	TRBJ2-5	-	-